This passage covers 29 T cell receptor beta chains from one sample sequenced in a study of T cells in Graves' hyperthyroidism and ophthalmopathy. RNA transcripts provided the source from which TCR beta CDR3 regions were amplified. TCR CDR3 underwent first-round RT-PCR with the HTBI primer set. TCRdb re-analysed the multiplex PCR reads in MiXCR, keeping a single row per CDR3 protein. The repertoire includes about 570,000 distinct CDR3 sequences, approximately 44% of them detected once, and around 20% sits in the top ten. Sequences were obtained from peripheral blood or thyroid tissue (not recorded which). The source is an adult woman with Graves' disease, either hyperthyroidism or ophthalmopathy (not recorded which).

The chain has TRBV15 and TRBJ2-2; D might be TRBD1 (6 bases). Looked up from germline, CDR1 is LNHNV and CDR2 is YYDKDF (reference sequence). The CDR3 length is 16 residues. Trimming left V 7 bases short and J 0 bases short, with 15 bases between. In DNA, the CDR3 is TGTGCCACCATCCCGGACAGTCTTTCGAACACCGGGGAGCTGTTTTTT. Its protein is CATIPDSLSNTGELFF.

This chain joins TRBV19 and TRBJ2-5, with 11 bases identical to TRBD2. Per the germline V gene, CDR1 is LNHDA and CDR2 is SQIVND (reference sequence). The CDR3 spans 18 residues. The V gene end was trimmed by 0 bases and the J gene end by 4 bases; junction bases not matched to a gene: 10. The CDR3 nucleotides read TGTGCCAGTAGTATAGATCCGCGGCTAGCGGGAGGCGGAGAGACCCAGTACTTC. It codes for CASSIDPRLAGGGETQYF.

This clonotype was seen ten or more times. This rearrangement joins TRBV12-3 or TRBV12-4 to TRBJ2-7; TRBD1 agrees at 8 bases. V was pared by 2 bases and J by 12 bases, with 9 bases of the junction left unmatched. The CDR3 spans 13 residues. The CDR3 spells CASSLMAGGDPYF. As DNA, the CDR3 is TGTGCCAGCAGTTTAATGGCAGGGGGCGATCCGTACTTC.

As concerns this clonotype: The CDR3 does not close with the conserved phenylalanine or tryptophan, likely indicating a read error. It is unclear where the CDR3 begins or ends on the DNA, so no DNA is shown, and the CDR3 is as TCRdb lists it. The chain couples TRBV7-9 to TRBJ2-7. From germline, CDR1 is SEHNR and CDR2 FQNEAQ (reference sequence). The CDR3 is 9 residues long, counting both termini. The CDR3 is CASSLVAIS.

This clonotype has just a few counts. The chain is built from TRBV29-1 and TRBJ1-5; tentative D call: TRBD1 (6 bases). From germline, CDR1 is SQVTM and CDR2 ANQGSEA. Trimming removed 5 bases at V and 4 bases at J, with 12 bases between. The CDR3 is 13 residues long. The CDR3 bases are TGCAGCGTTACGGAAGGGGGGAATCAGCCCCAGCATTTT. It is translated as CSVTEGGNQPQHF.

The chain has TRBV15 and TRBJ1-5, with D uncertain. This CDR3 has 15 residues. Germline V gene data show CDR1 as LNHNV and CDR2 as YYDKDF (reference sequence). V shed 1 base and J shed 0 bases, with 7 bases lying between them. CDR3 in DNA: TGTGCCACCAGCAGAGTTCGGAGTAGCAATCAGCCCCAGCATTTT. This encodes CATSRVRSSNQPQHF.

Only a few counts were recorded for this clonotype. This chain uses TRBV7-9 with TRBJ2-7; 7 bases are a match to TRBD1. Germline loops: CDR1 SEHNR, CDR2 FQNEAQ (reference sequence). There are 16 residues in the CDR3. The junction had 12 bases not matched to a gene; V was cut back by 5 bases and J by 2 bases. The CDR3 DNA follows: TGTGCCAGCAGCAATGGACAGGCAGGGCGAACCTACGAGCAGTACTTC. It yields the protein CASSNGQAGRTYEQYF.

This clonotype was seen a few times. Given a much more abundant clone one base away, this may be a read error. The chain has TRBV7-9 and TRBJ1-3; D not resolved. The CDR3 spans 15 residues. Germline loops: CDR1 SEHNR, CDR2 FQNEAQ (reference sequence). For the CDR3, the DNA is TGTGCCAGCAGCTTAGGGGTAAACTCTGAAAACACCATATATTTT. The encoded protein is CASSLGVNSENTIYF.

Notes on this clonotype: At one end the junction does not follow the germline gene, possibly because of a read error. This chain connects TRBV10-3 to TRBJ2-5, with TRBD2 matching 8 bases. Germline V lookup: CDR1 ENHRY, CDR2 SYGVKD. This CDR3 has 13 residues. CDR3 nucleotide sequence: TGTGCCATCAGTGGGTCCGGGAGGGAGAGCCAGTACTTC. It encodes CAISGSGRESQYF.

This clonotype has more than one count but fewer than ten. Just one base apart from a much larger clone, this may be a read error. The rearrangement joins TRBV7-2 to TRBJ2-6; 7 bases map to TRBD1. The CDR3 length is 18 residues. Germline V gives CDR1 SGHTA, CDR2 FQGNSA. The DNA of the CDR3 is TGTGCCGGCAGCTTAGGAAGAGGACAGGTCTCTGGGGCCAACGTCCTGACTTTC. Protein sequence: CAGSLGRGQVSGANVLTF. Variable domain in full (rest from reference TRBV7-2 and TRBJ2-6): GAGVSQSPSNKVTEKGKDVELRCDPISGHTALYWYRQSLGQGLEFLIYFQGNSAPDKSGLPSDRFSAERTGGSVSTLTIQRTQQEDSAVYLCAGSLGRGQVSGANVLTFGAGSRLTVL.

The V call is TRBV20-1, the J call TRBJ2-3; 8 bases are a match to TRBD2. Per the germline V gene, CDR1 is DFQATT and CDR2 is SNEGSKA (reference sequence). There are 15 residues in the CDR3. Unmatched junction bases numbered 6, after V lost 2 bases and J lost 2 bases. For the CDR3, the DNA is TGCAGTGCTAGACCGACTAGCGCCTACACAGATACGCAGTATTTT. Translation: CSARPTSAYTDTQYF.

This clonotype appeared a single time. An end of the junction does not agree with germline; a read error may underlie this. This chain uses TRBV10-3 with TRBJ1-6; D not resolved. Per germline, CDR1 ENHRY and CDR2 SYGVKD. The CDR3 extends over 12 amino acids. The CDR3, as DNA: TGTGCCACCTCGCCCTATAATTCACCCCTCTACTTT. Translated: CATSPYNSPLYF.

The CDR3 protein is CASRETPEASPLHF. The CDR3 region has the DNA TGTGCCAGCAGGGAGACACCGGAGGCTTCACCCCTCCACTTT. The rearrangement uses TRBV27 and TRBJ1-6; D not resolved. V lost 6 bases, J lost 9 bases, and 15 bases lay in between. CDR3 length: 14 amino acids. Germline V lookup: CDR1 MNHEY, CDR2 SMNVEV (reference sequence).

This clonotype turned up a few times. This chain uses TRBV29-1 with TRBJ1-6, with 10 bases fitting TRBD1. Looked up from germline, CDR1 is SQVTM and CDR2 is ANQGSEA. Losses at the gene ends were 6 bases for V and 7 bases for J; bases not matched to a gene: 9. The length of the CDR3 is 15 residues. The CDR3: CSVKHGTGVNSPLHF. The CDR3 DNA reads TGCAGCGTAAAACATGGGACAGGGGTCAATTCACCCCTCCACTTT.

This clonotype has ten or more counts. The rearrangement uses TRBV6-5 and TRBJ1-1, with D possibly matching TRBD1 (6 bases). V was trimmed by 5 bases and J by 7 bases, leaving 11 bases between them. This CDR3 contains 12 residues. Germline loops: CDR1 MNHEY, CDR2 SVGAGI. CDR3 loop: CASSRTASEAFF. The DNA for the CDR3 is TGTGCCAGCAGTCGGACAGCCAGTGAAGCTTTCTTT.

The J gene is TRBJ1-6, the V gene TRBV19; D is undetermined. The germline gives CDR1 LNHDA, CDR2 SQIVND (reference sequence). The CDR3 runs to 12 residues. V was shortened by 6 bases and J by 7 bases, with 7 bases between the two germline ends. CDR3 amino acids: CASRSRNSPLHF. The CDR3 DNA sequence: TGTGCCAGTAGATCACGGAATTCACCCCTCCACTTT.

The CDR3 coding sequence is TGCAGTGCGTGGGACAGGGGAGGCCCCCAAGAGACCCAGTACTTC. Translated, it gives CSAWDRGGPQETQYF. V is TRBV20-1 and J is TRBJ2-5, with 10 bases lining up with TRBD1. This CDR3 is 15 amino acids long. With V trimmed by 6 bases and J by 1 base, 8 bases remained unmatched. CDR1 is DFQATT and CDR2 is SNEGSKA in the germline V gene (reference sequence).

This clonotype was found a few times. This chain joins TRBV15 and TRBJ1-2; no firm D call. The CDR3 spans 12 residues. Germline-derived CDR1 and CDR2 are LNHNV and YYDKDF (reference sequence). The V and J ends lost 1 base and 4 bases respectively, with 4 bases between them. The CDR3 region has the DNA TGTGCCACCAGCAGAGCCGGCTATGGCTACACCTTC. Residues: CATSRAGYGYTF.

This clonotype was picked up one time. This is likely a read error, given that the CDR3 carries no conserved phenylalanine or tryptophan at its end. It is unclear where the CDR3 begins or ends on the DNA, so no DNA is shown, and the CDR3 is as TCRdb lists it. The rearrangement links TRBV7-8 to TRBJ2-2; no check of the table's D call, TRBD1, against the DNA was made. The CDR3 has 15 amino acids, counting both end residues. Germline CDR1 and CDR2: SGHVS and FQNEAQ. This chain's CDR3 is CASSDSWGEHRGAVV.

This clonotype was counted many times. V gene TRBV20-1 combines with J gene TRBJ1-2; D is unresolved. The CDR3 sequence is 14 residues long. V lost 0 bases and J lost 8, with 16 bases in between. Germline V gene data show CDR1 as DFQATT and CDR2 as SNEGSKA (reference sequence). The CDR3, as DNA: TGCAGTGCTAGAGATCCGACCGGGTTGGGAGGCTACACCTTC. Its protein product is CSARDPTGLGGYTF.

This clonotype was counted a few times. The rearrangement joins TRBV7-9 to TRBJ2-7; TRBD1 aligns across 8 bases. Germline assignment: CDR1 SEHNR and CDR2 FQNEAQ (reference sequence). CDR3 length equals 15 residues. The V segment lost 0 bases and the J segment 6 bases; nucleotides outside the gene matches: 7. CDR3: CASSLAGGQGIEQYF. In DNA, the CDR3 is TGTGCCAGCAGCTTAGCAGGCGGACAGGGCATCGAGCAGTACTTC.

The sample holds many counts of this clonotype. The V call is TRBV5-4, the J call TRBJ2-7, with TRBD1 matching over 12 bases. CDR1 is SGHNT, CDR2 YYREEE, per germline (reference sequence). V lost 4 bases, J lost 5 bases, and 7 bases stayed unmatched. The CDR3 contains 15 residues. The CDR3 loop is CASSRPGTGGDEQYF. The DNA of the CDR3 is TGTGCCAGCAGCCGGCCCGGGACAGGGGGCGACGAGCAGTACTTC. The full variable domain, its missing parts supplied by reference TRBV5-4 and TRBJ2-7, is ETGVTQSPTHLIKTRGQQVTLRCSSQSGHNTVSWYQQALGQGPQFIFQYYREEENGRGNFPPRFSGLQFPNYSSELNVNALELDDSALYLCASSRPGTGGDEQYFGPGTRLTVT.

The V and J genes are TRBV29-1 and TRBJ1-1; no firm D call. This CDR3 spans 14 amino acids. In germline, CDR1 is SQVTM, CDR2 ANQGSEA. Deletions cut 4 bases from V and 1 base from J, with 13 bases between. This CDR3 is CSVVPLLGNTEAFF. The CDR3 coding sequence is TGCAGCGTTGTTCCCCTTCTCGGGAACACTGAAGCTTTCTTT. Full variable domain (remainder filled in from reference TRBV29-1 and TRBJ1-1): SAVISQKPSRDICQRGTSLTIQCQVDSQVTMMFWYRQQPGQSLTLIATANQGSEATYESGFVIDKFPISRPNLTFSTLTVSNMSPEDSSIYLCSVVPLLGNTEAFFGQGTRLTVV.

The chain combines TRBV2 with TRBJ2-5; D uncertain. With 4 bases removed from V and 4 bases from J, the gap between germline ends came to 7 bases. Germline assignment: CDR1 SNHLY and CDR2 FYNNEI. The CDR3 extends over 12 amino acids. CDR3 nucleotides: TGTGCCAGCAGTGCCCAAGGAGAGACCCAGTACTTC. Translation gives CASSAQGETQYF.

The chain recombines TRBV10-2 with TRBJ2-5; TRBD1 matches at 10 bases. This CDR3 region has 15 residues. Germline trimming cut 10 bases from V and 5 bases from J; bases unmatched to any gene: 13. Germline CDR1 is WSHSY and CDR2 is SAAADI. The CDR3 region is CATTPPGQGKETQYF. For the CDR3, the DNA is TGCGCCACCACACCCCCGGGACAGGGGAAGGAGACCCAGTACTTC.

The chain recombines TRBV28 with TRBJ2-7; TRBD1 agrees at 7 bases. The germline gives CDR1 MDHEN, CDR2 SYDVKM. The ends lost 6 bases at V and 0 bases at J; junction bases unmatched: 5. The CDR3 runs 14 residues. This chain's CDR3 is CASSRDSPSYEQYF. CDR3 DNA sequence: TGTGCCAGCAGCCGGGACAGCCCCTCCTACGAGCAGTACTTC.

This clonotype was seen a few times. V usage is TRBV7-8 and J usage is TRBJ1-3; 9 nucleotides line up with TRBD1. The CDR3 is made up of 15 amino acids. Per the germline V gene, CDR1 is SGHVS and CDR2 is FQNEAQ. V was clipped by 5 bases and J by 3 bases; unmatched bases: 5. Here the CDR3 reads CASSPGTGSGNTIYF. The CDR3 DNA reads as TGTGCCAGCAGCCCCGGGACAGGGAGTGGAAACACCATATATTTT. Drawing the rest from reference TRBV7-8 and TRBJ1-3, the complete variable domain is GAGVSQSPRYKVAKRGQDVALRCDPISGHVSLFWYQQALGQGPEFLTYFQNEAQLDKSGLPSDRFFAERPEGSVSTLKIQRTQQEDSAVYLCASSPGTGSGNTIYFGEGSWLTVV.

This clonotype appeared a single time. This chain connects TRBV10-3 to TRBJ2-7; D possibly uses TRBD1 or TRBD2 (5 bases each). Deletions cut 10 bases from V and 0 bases from J, with 19 bases between. The germline gives CDR1 ENHRY, CDR2 SYGVKD. The CDR3 contains 15 residues. DNA of the CDR3: TGTGCCACCAGCAGCTTAGAGGGGAGCTCCTACGAGCAGTACTTC. This encodes CATSSLEGSSYEQYF.

The V gene is TRBV4-1, the J gene TRBJ1-5; no clear D. The V gene lost 0 bases and the J gene lost 6 bases, with 12 bases spanning the gap. Germline CDR1 is MGHRA and CDR2 is YSYEKL. This CDR3 region has 15 residues. The DNA for the CDR3 is TGCGCCAGCAGCCAAGATTTCGTCAGGCGTCAGCCCCAGCATTTT. Its translation: CASSQDFVRRQPQHF.